This T cell receptor beta chain derives from a study of identical twins. Study-wide results and limits: Models underestimated TCR alpha sharing (out-of-frame) in monozygotic twins. Not following the same donors, the study drew its conclusions from cross-sectional statistical analysis. Excess low generation probability was seen in twin-shared out-of-frame alpha sequences.

This clonotype was counted a few times. Its specificity is unknown. It was template switching that added a universal primer site, and there were unique molecular identifiers on the cDNA. TCRdb used MiXCR to reprocess the 5' RACE reads, holding one entry per CDR3 protein. The sample lists hundreds of thousands of distinct CDR3 sequences, around 6.6% occurring once. Germline loops: CDR1 SGHVS, CDR2 FNYEAQ. V gave up 5 bases and J gave up 8 bases, with 9 bases separating them. The length of the CDR3 is 12 residues. A further study also used this sample, focusing on yellow fever vaccine responses in identical twins.

The TCR sequence derives from a woman aged 18 to 35 in good health. The sample comprised memory (CD45RO+) T cells sorted from blood. The rearrangement links TRBV7-6 to TRBJ1-4, with D hard to call. In nucleotides, the CDR3 is TGTGCCAGCAGCCCAATAGGCGAAAAACTGTTTTTT. As protein: CASSPIGEKLFF.